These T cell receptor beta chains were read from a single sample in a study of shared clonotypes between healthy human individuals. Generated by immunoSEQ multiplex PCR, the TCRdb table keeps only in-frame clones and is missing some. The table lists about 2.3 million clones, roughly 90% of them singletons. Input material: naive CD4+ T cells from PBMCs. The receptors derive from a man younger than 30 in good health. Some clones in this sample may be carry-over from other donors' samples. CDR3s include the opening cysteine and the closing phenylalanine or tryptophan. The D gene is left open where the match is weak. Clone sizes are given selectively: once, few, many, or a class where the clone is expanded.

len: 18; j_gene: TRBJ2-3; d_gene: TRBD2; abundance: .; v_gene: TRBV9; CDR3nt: TGTGCCAGCAGCGCGCGGAGGAGTCTAGCGGAGTTCACAGATACGCAGTATTTT; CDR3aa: CASSARRSLAEFTDTQYF
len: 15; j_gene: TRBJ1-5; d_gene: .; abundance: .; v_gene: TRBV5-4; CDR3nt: TGTGCCAGCAGCTTGGCGCCAGGGAAGGAATGGCCCCAGCATTTT; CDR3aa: CASSLAPGKEWPQHF
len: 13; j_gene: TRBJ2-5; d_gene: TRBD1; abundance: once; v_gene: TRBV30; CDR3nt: TGTGCCTGGAGTGAGGACAGGGGCCAGACCCAGTACTTC; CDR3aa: CAWSEDRGQTQYF
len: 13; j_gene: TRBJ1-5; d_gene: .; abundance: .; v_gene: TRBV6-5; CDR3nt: TGTGCCAGCAGTTACAATCCCAATCAGCCCCAGCATTTT; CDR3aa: CASSYNPNQPQHF
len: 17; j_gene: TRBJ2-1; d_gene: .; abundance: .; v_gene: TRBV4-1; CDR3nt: TGCGCCAGCAGCCCACCTGTATCGGGGATGGGTTACAATGAGCAGTTCTTC; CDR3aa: CASSPPVSGMGYNEQFF
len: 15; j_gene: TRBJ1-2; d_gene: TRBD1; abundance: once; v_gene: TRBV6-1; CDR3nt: TGTGCCAGCAGTGAAGTGGGCAGGGGGGAGGATGGCTACACCTTC; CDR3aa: CASSEVGRGEDGYTF
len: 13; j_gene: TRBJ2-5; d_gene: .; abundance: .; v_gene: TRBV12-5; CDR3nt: TGTGCTAGTGGTTTGCCCGCCCAAGAGACCCAGTACTTC; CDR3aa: CASGLPAQETQYF
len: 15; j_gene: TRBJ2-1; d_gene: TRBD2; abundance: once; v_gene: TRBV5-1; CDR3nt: TGCGCCAGCGGACGGATGAGCGGGACGGCCCTGGAGCAGTTCTTC; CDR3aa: CASGRMSGTALEQFF
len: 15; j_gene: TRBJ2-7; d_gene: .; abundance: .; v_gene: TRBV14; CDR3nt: TGTGCCAGCAGCACGAGAAGGCAGGGGACCTACGAGCAGTACTTC; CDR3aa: CASSTRRQGTYEQYF
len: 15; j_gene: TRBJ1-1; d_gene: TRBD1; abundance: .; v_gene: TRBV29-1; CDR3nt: TGCAGCGTTGGGGACAGGGGGCCCGAGAACACTGAAGCTTTCTTT; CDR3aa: CSVGDRGPENTEAFF
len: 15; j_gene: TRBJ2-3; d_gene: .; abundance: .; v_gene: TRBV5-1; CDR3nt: TGCGCCAGCAGCTTGGATGGTAGGGCGGCAGATACGCAGTATTTT; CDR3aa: CASSLDGRAADTQYF
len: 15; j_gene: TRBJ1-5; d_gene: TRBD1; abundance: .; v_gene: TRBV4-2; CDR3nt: TGTGCCAGCAGCACAGGGGGGGAATTCAATCAGCCCCAGCATTTT; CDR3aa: CASSTGGEFNQPQHF
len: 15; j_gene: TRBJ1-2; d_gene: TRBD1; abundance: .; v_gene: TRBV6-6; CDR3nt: TGTGCCAGCAGTGTAACGGGACAGGAGAACTATGGCTACACCTTC; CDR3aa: CASSVTGQENYGYTF
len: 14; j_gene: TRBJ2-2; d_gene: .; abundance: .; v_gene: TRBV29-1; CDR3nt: TGCAGCGTTGACCCGGGGACGGGCACCGGGGAGCTGTTTTTT; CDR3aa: CSVDPGTGTGELFF
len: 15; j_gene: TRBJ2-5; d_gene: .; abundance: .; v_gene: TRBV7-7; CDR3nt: TGTGCCAGCAGCCCCCGGGCGCTGGGGAGCGAGACCCAGTACTTC; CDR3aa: CASSPRALGSETQYF
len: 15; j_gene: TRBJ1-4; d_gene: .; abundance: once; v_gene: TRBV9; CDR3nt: TGTGCCAGCAGCGTAGTCGGCAGCCCTAATGAAAAACTGTTTTTT; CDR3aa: CASSVVGSPNEKLFF
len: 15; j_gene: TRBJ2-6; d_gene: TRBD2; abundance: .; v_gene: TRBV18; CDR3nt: TGTGCCAGCTCACCGGCGGGGGCTGGGGCCAACGTCCTGACTTTC; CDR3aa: CASSPAGAGANVLTF
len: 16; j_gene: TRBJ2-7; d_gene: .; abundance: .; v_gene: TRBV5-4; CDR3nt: TGTGCCAGCAGCTTGGCCCTAGTCGGGAGTGCCAACGAGCAGTACTTC; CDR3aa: CASSLALVGSANEQYF
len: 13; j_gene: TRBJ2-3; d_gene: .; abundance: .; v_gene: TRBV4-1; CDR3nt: TGCGCCAGCAGCCAAGATAGCGGAGATACGCAGTATTTT; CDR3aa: CASSQDSGDTQYF
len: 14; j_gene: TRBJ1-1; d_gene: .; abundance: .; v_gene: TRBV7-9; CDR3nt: TGTGCCACCACACACGGTCGGGTTGTGGCTGAAGCTTTCTTT; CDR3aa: CATTHGRVVAEAFF
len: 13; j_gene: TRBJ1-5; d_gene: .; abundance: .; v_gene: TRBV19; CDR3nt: TGTGCCAGTACCGGGGTCTTCAATCAGCCCCAGCATTTT; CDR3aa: CASTGVFNQPQHF
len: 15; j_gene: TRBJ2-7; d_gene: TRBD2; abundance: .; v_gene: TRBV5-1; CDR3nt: TGCGCCAGCAGCCCGGGACTACCAACGGCCTACGAGCAGTACTTC; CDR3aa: CASSPGLPTAYEQYF
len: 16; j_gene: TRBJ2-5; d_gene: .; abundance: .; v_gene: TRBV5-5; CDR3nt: TGTGCCAGCAAATCCTCCTGGACAGCCCTTCAAGAGACCCAGTACTTC; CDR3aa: CASKSSWTALQETQYF
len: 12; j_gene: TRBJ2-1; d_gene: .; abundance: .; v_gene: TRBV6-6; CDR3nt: TGTGCCAGCAGTTACTCGAGGGGTGTTCGGTTCTTC; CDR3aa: CASSYSRGVRFF
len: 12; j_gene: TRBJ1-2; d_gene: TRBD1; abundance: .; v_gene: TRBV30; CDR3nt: TGTGCCTGGGGACAGGTACACTATGGCTACACCTTC; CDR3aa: CAWGQVHYGYTF
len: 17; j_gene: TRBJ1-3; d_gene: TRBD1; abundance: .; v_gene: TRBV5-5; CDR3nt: TGTGCCAGCACCCGGACAGGGCCTGTATTTTCTGGAAACACCATATATTTT; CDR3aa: CASTRTGPVFSGNTIYF
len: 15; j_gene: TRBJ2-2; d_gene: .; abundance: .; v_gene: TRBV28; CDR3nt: TGTGCCAGCAGCCCCGGGCGCAGGGGGGCCGGGGAGCTGTTTTTT; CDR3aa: CASSPGRRGAGELFF
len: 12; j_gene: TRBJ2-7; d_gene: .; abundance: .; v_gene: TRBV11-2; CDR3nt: TGTGCCAGCAGCTTAACCCGGGTCGAGCAGTACTTC; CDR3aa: CASSLTRVEQYF
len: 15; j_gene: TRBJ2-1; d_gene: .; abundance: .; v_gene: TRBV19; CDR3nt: TGTGCCAGTAGTCGGGGGGCTACGACCTACAATGAGCAGTTCTTC; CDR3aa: CASSRGATTYNEQFF